The source of this T cell receptor beta chain is a study of cytomegalovirus exposure and HLA in healthy donors (dated by TCRdb to 2015 to 2018). Background for the entire study: A later analysis indicated that the roughly 120 validation repertoires were generated on the platform also employed for the approximately 700 repertoires of the first cohort. The aim of the study was to test whether cataloging public T cell receptors could identify signatures of past pathogen exposure. The study combined high-throughput TCR immunosequencing, statistical association of individual TCRs with disease status, and machine learning to predict cytomegalovirus infection status. Along with the approximately 620-subject first cohort, a separate validation cohort of more than 90 different subjects was used.

The library was prepared using the immunoSEQ multiplex PCR assay. The original methods were these. A statistical classification framework was built for diagnosing cytomegalovirus status from the catalog of TCR beta chain sequences. The clones in this table, taken by TCRdb from immuneACCESS, are in-frame only. Not every clone is retained; where verified, under half of the shortfall comes from an unresolved V gene, and the cause of the rest is unknown. V, J and clone size are taken as reported in that table, and D and trimming were inferred from the DNA itself. In all, the sample holds about 170,000 clones, and around nine tenths of those were seen once. The ten largest clones take up 10% of the sample. Findings and caveats that apply to the study as a whole: According to the authors, the approach could potentially be generalized to other disease states and immunological phenotypes. Most TCR sequences were observed very rarely across donors, whereas some public TCRs were present in many individuals. In the study, roughly 160 TCR beta chains were listed as associated with cytomegalovirus. All 130 or so repertoires were used to score co-occurrence in the validation cohort in a later analysis, because that analysis had no HLA typing for the cohort. In vitro tests confirmed that a few of the cytomegalovirus-associated TCR beta chains recognize cytomegalovirus antigens. In both the original and validation cohorts, the classifier was reported to diagnose cytomegalovirus status with high specificity and sensitivity. A later analysis found that TCRs clustered in the first cohort also tended to co-occur in the 130 or so validation repertoires, with approximately 95% of cluster scores above 0.

With respect to this clone: The target of this receptor is not known. One base away there is no much larger clone; base qualities are not given.

The donors were included in the validation cohort of approximately 130 subjects, a group kept apart from the approximately 700-subject first cohort. The receptor was derived from a woman younger than 30 in good health and CMV-seropositive. The sample was PBMCs.

At the DNA level, the sequence is TGTGCCAGCAGTCCTCTCCGGACAGGGGTTCCCGGGGAGCTGTTTTTT. Translated, it gives CASSPLRTGVPGELFF. The chain links TRBV7-8 with TRBJ2-2; TRBD1 matches 9 bases in the middle. CDR1 and CDR2 are read off the germline V gene as SGHVS and FQNEAQ. Here V drops 6 bases and J drops 6 bases, and the junction holds 11 bases not matched to any gene. The CDR3 runs 16 amino acids, cysteine and phenylalanine included. CDR3 DNA only is kept here, 48 bases in frame from base 1.